A single sample is the source of the 10 T cell receptor beta chains below, sequenced in a study of CXCR3-negative and CXCR3-positive naive CD8 T cells. Study conclusions and caveats: CXCR3-positive naive cells had more hydrophobic TRB CDR3s than CXCR3-negative naive cells.

The authors prepared UMI-labeled TRB cDNA libraries by 5' RACE. TCRdb processed the 5' RACE reads again and assigns one entry to each CDR3 protein, with no DNA. The sample holds roughly 100,000 distinct CDR3 sequences. No cognate antigen is known for these TCRs. What was sequenced was naive CXCR3+ CD8+ T cells from blood. Noted subset: CD45RO-CCR7+CD27+CD95- naive CD8+ T cells expressing CXCR3 (TNR3+). The receptors here all came from a human donor in good health. Some clones in this sample may be carry-over from other donors' samples.

The chain joins TRBV6-2 or TRBV6-3 to TRBJ2-7; TCRdb's D call of TRBD1 is untestable without DNA. CDR1 and CDR2 from the germline V gene are MNHEY and SVGEGT. The CDR3 sequence is 13 residues long. CDR3: CASSGQGLYGQYF.

The gene calls are TRBV7-2 and TRBJ2-3; TCRdb reports TRBD1, a call that lacks DNA to check it against. This CDR3 has 14 amino acids. CDR1 and CDR2 (germline): SGHTA, FQGNSA. The chain's CDR3 is CASSLKGASDTQYF. Looking up the rest from reference TRBV7-2 and TRBJ2-3 gives the full variable domain: GAGVSQSPSNKVTEKGKDVELRCDPISGHTALYWYRQSLGQGLEFLIYFQGNSAPDKSGLPSDRFSAERTGGSVSTLTIQRTQQEDSAVYLCASSLKGASDTQYFGPGTRLTVL.

The chain combines TRBV12-3 or TRBV12-4 with TRBJ2-1; absent DNA, TCRdb's TRBD1 call cannot be checked. There are 14 residues in the CDR3. The CDR3 is CASSRTGTGDEQFF.

V and J are TRBV30 and TRBJ1-5. Germline loops: CDR1 GTSNPN, CDR2 SVGIG (reference sequence). The CDR3 is 13 residues long. The CDR3 region is CAWSVLENQPQHF.

The chain has TRBV15 and TRBJ1-5; TCRdb's D call of TRBD1 is untestable without DNA. Germline CDR1 reads LNHNV; CDR2 reads YYDKDF (reference sequence). The CDR3 contains 14 residues. CDR3 protein: CATSPPGFWQPQHF.

The rearrangement joins TRBV29-1 to TRBJ2-7; no DNA is available, so the TRBD2 call from TCRdb remains unchecked. From germline, CDR1 is SQVTM and CDR2 ANQGSEA. This CDR3 region has 13 residues. CDR3 protein: CSVVLAGSYEQYF.

The chain employs TRBV2 and TRBJ2-3. Germline values: CDR1 SNHLY, CDR2 FYNNEI. The CDR3 is 13 residues long. CDR3 amino acids: CASTERGTDTQYF.

The gene calls are TRBV20-1 and TRBJ2-7; TCRdb names TRBD1, which stays unverified in the absence of DNA. Germline values: CDR1 DFQATT, CDR2 SNEGSKA (reference sequence). This CDR3 spans 14 amino acids. CDR3 sequence: CSATDREWTYEQYF.

The chain joins TRBV4-2 to TRBJ2-7; TCRdb indicates TRBD2, and absent DNA this call remains unverified. CDR1 and CDR2 (germline): LGHNA, YNFKEQ. The CDR3 has 14 amino acids. CDR3 protein: CASSLGLGSHEQYF.

V gene TRBV9 combines with J gene TRBJ2-1. Germline CDR1 SGDLS, CDR2 YYNGEE. The CDR3 runs to 15 residues. The CDR3 region is CASSVSGSSYNEQFF.